What follows is one T cell receptor (beta chain) and its context. Assay: immunoSEQ multiplex PCR; the TCRdb copy retains only in-frame clones and omits some. The sample comprises some 90,000 clones, roughly 87% of which are singletons, and approximately 6.3% rests with the top ten. This sample was taken from a study of cytomegalovirus exposure and HLA in healthy donors. The CDR3 contains 15 residues. Germline trimming cut 3 bases from V and 2 bases from J; bases unmatched to any gene: 2. The V gene's germline CDR1 is SGHTS and CDR2 YDEGEE. J is TRBJ1-5 and V is TRBV5-8; 10 bases are shared with TRBD1. The source material was PBMCs. The TCR comes from a man aged 18 to 29 in good health and CMV-seropositive. CDR3 amino acids: CASSWDRGGNQPQHF. The CDR3 DNA is TGTGCCAGCAGCTGGGACAGGGGTGGCAATCAGCCCCAGCATTTT.